The clone carrying this T cell receptor beta chain showed up just once. Antigen unknown. The CDR3 consists of 13 residues. CDR1 and CDR2 from the germline V gene are MNHEY and SMNVEV (reference sequence). Deletions cut 3 bases from V and 3 bases from J, with 9 bases between. The data were obtained in a study of T cell responses to AZD1222 COVID-19 vaccine. Study observations and caveats: Receipt of two AZD1222 doses was followed by a rise in Spike-specific TCR breadth and depth. In a largely white British group with more females than males, clonal diversity was possibly underestimated.

Only in-frame clones appear in the TCRdb table, and some are missing; sequencing was by immunoSEQ multiplex PCR. Here the sample spans roughly 98,000 clones, roughly 84% being singletons. The receptor's source is an adult who received the AZD1222 COVID-19 vaccine. Sequenced here: peripheral blood, sampled 28 days after the second AZD1222 dose. V is TRBV27 and J is TRBJ2-7; D not resolved. CDR3 coding DNA: TGTGCCAGCAGTTTTGGAGAAAGCTACGAGCAGTACTTC. Translation: CASSFGESYEQYF.